Each of the 21 T cell receptor beta chains below was sequenced from the same sample in a study of graft-versus-host responses after intestinal transplantation. The antigens for these receptors are not known. The repertoire was sequenced with immunoSEQ multiplex PCR; TCRdb's copy has only in-frame clones and lacks some. The sample has tens of thousands of clones, 91% seen once; the top ten hold around 0.5%. Material: unstimulated CD8+ T cells sorted from spleen or lymph node cells, obtained before intestinal transplant. Receptor source: a human donor who received an intestinal transplant.

A single count supports this clone. The rearrangement joins TRBV27 to TRBJ2-7, with D perhaps TRBD1 (6 bases). Trimming removed 7 bases at V and 2 bases at J, with 18 bases between. The CDR3 length is 15 residues. Germline values: CDR1 MNHEY, CDR2 SMNVEV (reference sequence). This CDR3 is CASTQTGDYPYEQYF. As DNA, the CDR3 is TGTGCCAGCACCCAGACAGGTGACTACCCCTACGAGCAGTACTTC.

This chain joins TRBV6-1 and TRBJ2-1, with TRBD2 matching over 9 bases. Trimming took 6 bases from V and 4 from J; bases not matched to a gene: 7. The CDR3 consists of 15 residues. The V gene's germline CDR1 is MNHNS and CDR2 SASEGT. The CDR3 reads CASSDGLAHYNEQFF. CDR3 in DNA: TGTGCCAGCAGCGACGGACTAGCGCATTACAATGAGCAGTTCTTC.

The chain is built from TRBV7-2 and TRBJ1-1, with D possibly matching TRBD1 (5 bases). The germline V gene has CDR1 SGHTA and CDR2 FQGNSA. This CDR3 comprises 12 residues. V gave up 5 bases and J gave up 11 bases, with 15 bases separating them. CDR3 in amino acids: CASSPQGRAAFF. CDR3 nucleotide sequence: TGTGCCAGCAGCCCCCAGGGCAGGGCGGCTTTCTTT.

The chain uses TRBV10-1 and TRBJ2-7, with 10 bases that match TRBD2. Germline V gene data show CDR1 as WNHNN and CDR2 as SYGVQD (reference sequence). The length of the CDR3 is 16 residues. J was trimmed by 0 bases and V by 2 bases; bases with no gene match: 4. The CDR3 protein is CASSEDSGGPSYEQYF. The CDR3 DNA reads as TGCGCCAGCAGTGAGGATAGCGGGGGGCCCTCCTACGAGCAGTACTTC.

The chain joins TRBV30 to TRBJ1-1; D is unresolved. This CDR3 has 13 residues. Germline V CDR1 and CDR2: GTSNPN, SVGIG (reference sequence). V shed 0 bases and J shed 7 bases, with 12 bases lying between them. In nucleotides, the CDR3 is TGTGCCTGGAGTGTACTAGGGTTAGGTGAAGCTTTCTTT. Translation: CAWSVLGLGEAFF.

In this sample, this clone turned up once. The CDR3 is CASSPWEGLAGGSHWRYEQFF. CDR3 bases: TGCGCCAGCAGCCCCTGGGAGGGGCTAGCGGGAGGGTCCCACTGGAGGTATGAGCAGTTCTTC. The chain employs TRBV5-1 and TRBJ2-1; TRBD2 matches 12 bases. Germline CDR1 and CDR2: SGHRS and YFSETQ. V was pared by 4 bases and J by 8 bases, with 25 bases of the junction left unmatched. This CDR3 region has 21 residues.

V gene TRBV5-4 combines with J gene TRBJ2-6; TRBD2 might be the D (6 bases). This CDR3 has 15 residues. In germline, CDR1 is SGHNT, CDR2 YYREEE (reference sequence). The V end was cut by 0 bases, the J end by 3 bases, with 7 bases between. CDR3 amino acids: CASSLAGDGANVLTF. The CDR3 bases are TGTGCCAGCAGCTTGGCGGGAGATGGGGCCAACGTCCTGACTTTC.

The chain combines TRBV27 with TRBJ1-1, with a possible D match to TRBD1 (5 bases). Germline CDR1 is MNHEY and CDR2 is SMNVEV (reference sequence). Trimming left V 5 bases short and J 6 bases short, with 16 bases between. The length of the CDR3 is 14 residues. The CDR3 sequence: CASSQSFGGPEAFF. The CDR3 DNA is TGTGCCAGCAGTCAGAGTTTCGGGGGACCTGAAGCTTTCTTT.

The V call is TRBV19, the J call TRBJ2-6; D gene unclear. In germline, CDR1 is LNHDA, CDR2 SQIVND (reference sequence). This CDR3 is 15 amino acids long. V lost 7 bases, J lost 0 bases, and 10 bases lay in between. CDR3 amino acids: CASISQISGANVLTF. For the CDR3, the DNA is TGTGCCAGTATATCCCAGATCTCTGGGGCCAACGTCCTGACTTTC. Supplemented by reference TRBV19 and TRBJ2-6, the full variable domain reads DGGITQSPKYLFRKEGQNVTLSCEQNLNHDAMYWYRQDPGQGLRLIYYSQIVNDFQKGDIAEGYSVSREKKESFPLTVTSAQKNPTAFYLCASISQISGANVLTFGAGSRLTVL.

The chain is built from TRBV9 and TRBJ1-1; tentatively, D is TRBD1 (6 bases). CDR1 is SGDLS and CDR2 is YYNGEE in the germline V gene. The V end was cut by 4 bases, the J end by 1 base, with 8 bases between. This CDR3 region has 13 residues. The chain's CDR3 is CASSPGANTEAFF. The CDR3 nucleotides are TGTGCCAGCAGCCCAGGGGCGAACACTGAAGCTTTCTTT.

This clone was detected once. The chain employs TRBV4-1 and TRBJ2-7; maybe TRBD1 (7 bases). The CDR3 has 15 residues. Germline assignment: CDR1 MGHRA and CDR2 YSYEKL. Between the trimmed V and J ends, which lost 0 bases and 5 bases, there was a span of 14 bases. The DNA of the CDR3 is TGCGCCAGCAGCCAAGAAAATCAGGGGGGCGACGAGCAGTACTTC. It is translated as CASSQENQGGDEQYF.

The chain has TRBV2 and TRBJ1-2; 7 bases match TRBD1. The CDR3 is made up of 13 amino acids. Germline values: CDR1 SNHLY, CDR2 FYNNEI. V shed 9 bases and J 0 bases; nucleotides not matched to a gene: 4. CDR3 in amino acids: CARRDSPNYGYTF. The CDR3 bases are TGTGCCAGAAGGGACAGTCCTAACTATGGCTACACCTTC.

The rearrangement links TRBV25-1 to TRBJ1-5, with 8 bases identical to TRBD1. Germline V gene data show CDR1 as MGHDK and CDR2 as SYGVNS. Trimming cost V 5 bases and J 5 bases; bases outside gene matches: 2. This CDR3 comprises 13 residues. The CDR3 loop reads CASSSGGYQPQHF. The CDR3 DNA reads as TGTGCCAGCAGTTCAGGGGGCTATCAGCCCCAGCATTTT.

This clone occurred a few times. The gene calls are TRBV4-1 and TRBJ2-1; D possibly corresponds to TRBD1 (7 bases). Looked up from germline, CDR1 is MGHRA and CDR2 is YSYEKL. The V gene lost 1 base and the J gene lost 8 bases, with 15 bases spanning the gap. This CDR3 is 15 amino acids long. CDR3 DNA: TGCGCCAGCAGCCAAGGACAGGGAGGCCTCGATGAGCAGTTCTTC. Translating gives CASSQGQGGLDEQFF.

The chain links TRBV30 to TRBJ1-2; D unresolved. Trimming pared 3 bases from V and 4 bases from J, leaving 12 bases between. Per germline, CDR1 GTSNPN and CDR2 SVGIG (reference sequence). The CDR3 contains 13 residues. The DNA of the CDR3 is TGTGCCTGGAGGTCCTGGGAGCGCTATGGCTACACCTTC. Translated: CAWRSWERYGYTF.

V gene TRBV9 combines with J gene TRBJ2-7, with 9 bases identical to TRBD2. Germline V gene sequence: CDR1 SGDLS, CDR2 YYNGEE. There are 14 residues in the CDR3. V was clipped by 3 bases and J by 2 bases; unmatched bases: 3. The CDR3 bases are TGTGCCAGCAGCGAGACTAGCGGAACCTACGAGCAGTACTTC. This gives the protein CASSETSGTYEQYF.

The chain employs TRBV4-1 and TRBJ1-1; the D gene is possibly TRBD1 (5 bases). CDR1 is MGHRA, CDR2 YSYEKL, per germline. The CDR3 contains 15 residues. The V end lost 0 bases, the J end lost 1 base, and 9 bases lay between the germline ends. In DNA form, the CDR3 reads TGCGCCAGCAGCCAAGATTTGGGGGGGAACACTGAAGCTTTCTTT. It encodes CASSQDLGGNTEAFF.

The chain uses TRBV7-9 and TRBJ2-5; 12 nucleotides match TRBD2. This CDR3 region has 16 residues. J gave up 4 bases and V 6 bases, and 9 bases lay outside the gene matches. Per germline, CDR1 SEHNR and CDR2 FQNEAQ (reference sequence). The CDR3 reads CASSSRLAGVSETQYF. Here the CDR3 DNA reads TGTGCCAGCAGTTCTCGACTAGCGGGAGTTTCAGAGACCCAGTACTTC.

The chain links TRBV19 to TRBJ2-7; D unresolved. CDR3 size: 13 residues. CDR1 is LNHDA and CDR2 is SQIVND in the germline V gene (reference sequence). V was cut by 3 bases and J by 0 bases, with 6 bases left in between. The DNA of the CDR3 is TGTGCCAGTAGTATCTCCTACTCCTACGAGCAGTACTTC. It translates to CASSISYSYEQYF.

The chain links TRBV4-1 to TRBJ2-3; the D gene is possibly TRBD2 (5 bases). Between the trimmed V and J ends, which lost 1 base and 5 bases, there was a span of 19 bases. Germline V gene lookup returns CDR1 MGHRA and CDR2 YSYEKL. The CDR3 contains 17 residues. Here the CDR3 DNA reads TGCGCCAGCAGCCAAGTAATTGGAGCCCCTGCGGGAGATACGCAGTATTTT. Encoded protein: CASSQVIGAPAGDTQYF.

The chain is built from TRBV13 and TRBJ2-7, with 7 bases that match TRBD2. Unmatched junction bases numbered 0, after V lost 1 base and J lost 6 bases. The germline CDR1 and CDR2 sequences are PRHDT and FYEKMQ (reference sequence). This CDR3 region has 12 residues. The CDR3 region is CASSLAGGEQYF. Written as DNA, the CDR3 is TGTGCCAGCAGCTTAGCGGGGGGCGAGCAGTACTTC.